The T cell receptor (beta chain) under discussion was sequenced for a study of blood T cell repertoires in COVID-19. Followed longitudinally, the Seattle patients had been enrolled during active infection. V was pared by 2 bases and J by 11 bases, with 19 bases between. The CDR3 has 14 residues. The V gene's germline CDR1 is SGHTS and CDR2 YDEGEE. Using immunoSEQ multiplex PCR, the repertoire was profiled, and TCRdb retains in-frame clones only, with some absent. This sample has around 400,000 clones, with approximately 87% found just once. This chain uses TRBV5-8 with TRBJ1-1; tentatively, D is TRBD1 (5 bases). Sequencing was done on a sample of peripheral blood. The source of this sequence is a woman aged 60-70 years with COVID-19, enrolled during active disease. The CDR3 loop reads CASSFARQSPRAFF. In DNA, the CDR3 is TGTGCCAGCAGCTTTGCTCGACAGTCCCCGCGGGCTTTCTTT.